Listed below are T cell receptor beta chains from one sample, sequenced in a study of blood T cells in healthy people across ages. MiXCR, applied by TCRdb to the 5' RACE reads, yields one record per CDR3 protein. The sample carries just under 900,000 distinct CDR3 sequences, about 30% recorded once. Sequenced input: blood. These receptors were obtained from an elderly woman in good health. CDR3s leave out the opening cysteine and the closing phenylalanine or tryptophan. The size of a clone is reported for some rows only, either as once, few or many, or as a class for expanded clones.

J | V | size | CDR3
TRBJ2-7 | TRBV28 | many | ASRWDSQKQY
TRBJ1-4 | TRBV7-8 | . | ASSLGAGSSEKLF
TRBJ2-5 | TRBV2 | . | ASRGAGDRETQETQY
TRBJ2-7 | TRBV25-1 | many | ASSDGAGGSYEQY
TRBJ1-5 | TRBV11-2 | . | ASSDLVGSNQPQH
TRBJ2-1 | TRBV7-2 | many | ASSLASGYNEQF
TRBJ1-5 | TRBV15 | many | ATSRSRELGRDQPQH
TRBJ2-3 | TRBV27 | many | ASSFLSSDTQY
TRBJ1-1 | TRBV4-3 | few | ASSQGVGNMITEAF
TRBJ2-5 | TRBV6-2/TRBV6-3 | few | ASSYIPGQGKETQY
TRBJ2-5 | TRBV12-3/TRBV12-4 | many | ASRSTGQETQY
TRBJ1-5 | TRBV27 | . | ASSLRGQYSNQPQH
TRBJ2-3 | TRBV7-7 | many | ASSSGLAATDTQY
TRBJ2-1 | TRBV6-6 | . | ASSYTGPADEQF
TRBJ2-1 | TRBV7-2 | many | ASSDPGPYNEQF
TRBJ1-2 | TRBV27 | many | ASSLSGTGTGGRYGYT
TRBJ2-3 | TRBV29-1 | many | SVGSHTDTQY
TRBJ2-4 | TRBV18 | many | ASSHQIDIQY
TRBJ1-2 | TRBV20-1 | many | SARGLPGRKDYGYT
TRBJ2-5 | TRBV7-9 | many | ASSPPIDRGQETQY
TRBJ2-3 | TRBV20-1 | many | SALRPELTDTQY
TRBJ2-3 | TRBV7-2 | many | ASSFKRGTDTQY
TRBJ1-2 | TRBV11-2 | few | ASSRQGPYGYT